Included here is one TCR beta chain sequence, with context. The data belong to a study of shared clonotypes between healthy human individuals. The method was immunoSEQ multiplex PCR; TCRdb's version includes in-frame clones alone and lacks a portion of them. The data hold around 1.1 million clones, with about 84% observed a single time. CDR3 length: 15 amino acids. The germline CDR1 and CDR2 sequences are SGHAT and FQNNGV. The V gene lost 6 bases and the J gene lost 6 bases, with 21 bases spanning the gap. Adult donors, all healthy and HIV-negative, had no recent acute infections or vaccinations. This sequence joins TRBV11-2 and TRBJ2-7; TRBD2 might be the D (6 bases). This clonotype was sampled from a man aged 18 to 30 in good health. Some clones in this sample may be carry-over from other donors' samples. Sequenced: memory CD4+ T cells from PBMCs. The subset is: CD45RA-negative fraction. CDR3 residues: CASSPVLAGAGEQYF. CDR3 DNA sequence: TGTGCCAGCAGTCCAGTACTAGCCGGAGCGGGCGAGCAGTACTTC.